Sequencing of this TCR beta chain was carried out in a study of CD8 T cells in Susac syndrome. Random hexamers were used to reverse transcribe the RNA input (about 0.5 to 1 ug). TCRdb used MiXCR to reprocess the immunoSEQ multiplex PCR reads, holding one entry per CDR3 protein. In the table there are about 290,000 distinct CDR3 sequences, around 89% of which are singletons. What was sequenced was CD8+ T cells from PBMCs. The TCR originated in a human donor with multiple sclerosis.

CDR3 protein: CSVGGFGSYEQYF. The CDR3 nucleotides are TGCAGCGTTGGGGGGTTTGGGTCCTACGAGCAGTACTTC. This chain links TRBV29-1 with TRBJ2-7; TRBD1 or TRBD2 may be the D gene (5 bases each). This CDR3 is 13 amino acids long. Trimming pared 4 bases from V and 1 base from J, leaving 11 bases between. CDR1 SQVTM and CDR2 ANQGSEA come from the germline V gene.